This T cell receptor (beta chain) is from a study of breast tumors, draining lymph nodes, adjacent tissues. TCRdb itself ran the multiplex PCR reads through MiXCR, one entry per CDR3 protein. Of 180,000 or so distinct CDR3 sequences listed, 31% are singletons. This clonotype was seen ten or more times. Breast cancer patients provided tissue from their axillary draining lymph nodes. Per the germline V gene, CDR1 is MGHRA and CDR2 is YSYEKL. The V and J ends lost 1 base and 8 bases, in that order; junction bases with no gene match: 10. The length of the CDR3 is 15 residues. The clonotype was recovered from a female donor with breast cancer. Some clones in this sample may be carry-over from other donors' samples. Material: axillary lymph node tissue. V and J are TRBV4-1 and TRBJ1-2, with 7 positions matching TRBD1. CDR3 amino acids: CASSQGTGPPRGYTF. In DNA form, the CDR3 reads TGCGCCAGCAGCCAAGGGACAGGCCCCCCGCGAGGCTACACCTTC.